One and the same sample provided the 26 T cell receptor beta chains below, sequenced in a study of T cell responses to AZD1222 COVID-19 vaccine. The data were produced by immunoSEQ multiplex PCR, yet TCRdb's version contains in-frame clones alone and is incomplete. The sample lists around 92,000 clones; roughly 90% were seen once. The material was peripheral blood, obtained on day 0 of AZD1222 vaccination. The receptors come from an adult in good health.

The J gene is TRBJ2-3, the V gene TRBV7-9, with a tentative D call TRBD2 (6 bases). Germline V lookup: CDR1 SEHNR, CDR2 FQNEAQ (reference sequence). The V end was cut by 6 bases, the J end by 3 bases, with 13 bases between. The CDR3 spans 14 residues. The CDR3 bases are TGTGCCAGCAGTCCGACTAGAATTACAGATACGCAGTATTTT. This gives the protein CASSPTRITDTQYF. The variable domain in full, completed from reference TRBV7-9 and TRBJ2-3, reads DTGVSQNPRHKITKRGQNVTFRCDPISEHNRLYWYRQTLGQGPEFLTYFQNEAQLEKSRLLSDRFSAERPKGSFSTLEIQRTEQGDSAMYLCASSPTRITDTQYFGPGTRLTVL.

CDR3 region: CASSLGYTEAFF. For the CDR3, the DNA is TGTGCCAGCAGTCTGGGTTATACTGAAGCTTTCTTT. The chain is built from TRBV28 and TRBJ1-1; D gene uncertain. The CDR3 extends over 12 amino acids. Deletions cut 5 bases from V and 5 bases from J, with 9 bases between. Germline V gene lookup returns CDR1 MDHEN and CDR2 SYDVKM.

The V and J genes are TRBV6-6 and TRBJ1-1; D not resolved. The CDR3 runs 12 residues. The V end lost 7 bases, the J end lost 7 bases, and 13 bases lay between the germline ends. Germline V gene sequence: CDR1 MNHNY, CDR2 SVGAGI (reference sequence). The CDR3 loop reads CASIKRSGEAFF. CDR3 DNA sequence: TGTGCCAGCATCAAAAGGTCGGGTGAAGCTTTCTTT.

J is TRBJ1-3 and V is TRBV9, with D perhaps TRBD1 (5 bases). This CDR3 spans 15 amino acids. CDR1 SGDLS and CDR2 YYNGEE come from the germline V gene. V gave up 6 bases and J gave up 4 bases, with 17 bases separating them. The chain's CDR3 is CASMGRGDSGNTIYF. The CDR3 DNA sequence: TGTGCCAGCATGGGGCGGGGTGATTCCGGAAACACCATATATTTT.

The J gene is TRBJ2-1, the V gene TRBV18; TRBD2 might be the D (5 bases). Trimming removed 0 bases from V and 0 bases from J, with 15 bases in between. The CDR3 has 18 residues. Germline loops: CDR1 KGHSH, CDR2 LQKENI. CDR3 in DNA: TGTGCCAGCTCACCACCGTCCGGGATGAAACTCTCCTACAATGAGCAGTTCTTC. Its protein product is CASSPPSGMKLSYNEQFF.

This clone was recorded only once. The chain couples TRBV6-5 to TRBJ2-1; tentatively, D is TRBD1 (6 bases). V dropped 8 bases and J dropped 0 bases, with 8 bases sitting between them. CDR3 length equals 13 residues. From germline, CDR1 is MNHEY and CDR2 SVGAGI. Here the CDR3 DNA reads TGTGCCAGCGTAGGGGGCTCCTACAATGAGCAGTTCTTC. This gives the protein CASVGGSYNEQFF.

This sequence joins TRBV2 and TRBJ2-1; a weak D match, TRBD2 (7 bases). Trimming stripped 10 bases from V and 7 bases from J, with 11 bases between. The CDR3 has 11 amino acids. Germline-derived CDR1 and CDR2 are SNHLY and FYNNEI. The CDR3 DNA reads TGTGCCACGGGGGGCGGGAATGAGCAGTTCTTC. This codes for CATGGGNEQFF.

The chain recombines TRBV7-9 with TRBJ2-7; 8 bases are shared with TRBD1. Germline V CDR1 and CDR2: SEHNR, FQNEAQ (reference sequence). The CDR3 is made up of 15 amino acids. J gave up 3 bases and V 5 bases, and 9 bases lay outside the gene matches. CDR3 sequence reads: CASSPRGLLNYEQYF. In DNA form, the CDR3 reads TGTGCCAGCAGCCCCAGGGGGCTTCTTAACTACGAGCAGTACTTC.

The rearrangement links TRBV2 to TRBJ1-2, with 9 nucleotides matching TRBD1. V was clipped by 7 bases and J by 0 bases; unmatched bases: 6. The CDR3 consists of 15 residues. The germline V gene encodes CDR1 SNHLY and CDR2 FYNNEI. The CDR3 protein is CASTLQGAPNYGYTF. CDR3 bases: TGTGCCAGCACCCTACAGGGGGCCCCTAACTATGGCTACACCTTC.

This clone was seen a handful of times. The identical CDR3 is also encoded by other nucleotide sequences in the sample. V and J are TRBV6-5 and TRBJ2-7, with D unclear. CDR1 is MNHEY and CDR2 is SVGAGI in the germline V gene. Trimming took off 2 bases at V and 0 bases at J, with 5 bases between the two ends. This CDR3 region has 13 residues. The CDR3, as DNA: TGTGCCAGCAGTTACGGTGTCTCCTACGAGCAGTACTTC. Its protein is CASSYGVSYEQYF.

CDR3 DNA sequence: TGTGCTAGTGGAGGGGGGCCAGACAATGAGCAGTTCTTC. Residues: CASGGGPDNEQFF. The gene calls are TRBV12-5 and TRBJ2-1; the D gene could be TRBD1 or TRBD2 (6 bases each). CDR1 is LGHNT, CDR2 FRNRAP, per germline. The ends were cut back, 6 bases at V and 5 bases at J, with 11 bases in the middle. The CDR3 totals 13 residues.

J is TRBJ1-2 and V is TRBV6-5; TRBD1 agrees at 9 bases. The CDR3 runs to 15 residues. CDR1 and CDR2 from the germline V gene are MNHEY and SVGAGI. V trimming: 6 bases; J trimming: 4 bases; junction bases outside the gene matches: 9. This CDR3 reads CASRPQGASTYGYTF. The CDR3 DNA follows: TGTGCCAGCAGACCACAGGGGGCGAGTACCTATGGCTACACCTTC.

The chain employs TRBV6-2 or TRBV6-3 and TRBJ1-1; the D is unclear. Trimming cost V 0 bases and J 3 bases, with 8 bases left between them. The CDR3 contains 14 residues. Germline lookup yields CDR1 MNHEY and CDR2 SVGEGT. This CDR3 reads CASSYSPEYTEAFF. As DNA, the CDR3 is TGTGCCAGCAGTTACTCCCCAGAGTACACTGAAGCTTTCTTT.

CDR3 DNA: TGTGCCAGCAGCCAAGAATGGGCTAGCGGGACCGGGGAGCTGTTTTTT. It specifies CASSQEWASGTGELFF. This rearrangement joins TRBV3-1 (or the pseudogene TRBV3-2) to TRBJ2-2; 8 bases map to TRBD2. This CDR3 has 16 amino acids. Germline CDR1 and CDR2: LGHDT and YNNKEL (reference sequence). The V gene end was trimmed by 0 bases and the J gene end by 5 bases; junction bases not matched to a gene: 5.

V usage is TRBV19 and J usage is TRBJ1-2; D not certain. In germline, CDR1 is LNHDA, CDR2 SQIVND (reference sequence). The CDR3 runs 14 residues. V lost 3 bases and J lost 4, with 12 bases in between. In DNA form, the CDR3 reads TGTGCCAGTAGTATCACAGAAAGCGGCTATGGCTACACCTTC. This translates into CASSITESGYGYTF.

The rearrangement joins TRBV7-2 to TRBJ1-1, with 7 bases fitting TRBD1. Losses at the gene ends were 0 bases for V and 1 base for J; bases not matched to a gene: 5. CDR1 SGHTA and CDR2 FQGNSA come from the germline V gene. The CDR3 is made up of 16 amino acids. This chain's CDR3 is CASSLAGTASNTEAFF. Here the CDR3 DNA reads TGTGCCAGCAGCTTAGCCGGGACAGCGTCGAACACTGAAGCTTTCTTT.

The J gene is TRBJ2-3, the V gene TRBV19; 7 bases match TRBD1. V shed 3 bases, J shed 4 bases, and the junction held 16 bases outside the gene matches. Germline assignment: CDR1 LNHDA and CDR2 SQIVND (reference sequence). This CDR3 region has 18 residues. This CDR3 is CASSIVAGGQPGSDTQYF. As DNA, the CDR3 is TGTGCCAGTAGTATTGTGGCAGGGGGTCAACCAGGTTCAGATACGCAGTATTTT.

The J gene is TRBJ1-4, the V gene TRBV24-1; possibly TRBD1 for D (5 bases). The CDR3 totals 14 residues. The V gene lost 5 bases and the J gene lost 6 bases, with 12 bases spanning the gap. The germline CDR1 and CDR2 sequences are KGHDR and SFDVKD. Here the CDR3 DNA reads TGTGCCACCAGTGGTAGGGGACTAGATGAAAAACTGTTTTTT. Protein: CATSGRGLDEKLFF.

The chain couples TRBV28 to TRBJ1-2; the match to TRBD1 covers 7 bases. This CDR3 spans 13 amino acids. Germline CDR1 and CDR2: MDHEN and SYDVKM. The V segment lost 8 bases and the J segment 6 bases; nucleotides outside the gene matches: 9. The CDR3 here is CASGVQGSDGYTF. Here the CDR3 DNA reads TGTGCCAGCGGCGTACAGGGGTCTGATGGCTACACCTTC.

In this sample, this clone turned up once. This chain links TRBV20-1 with TRBJ1-1; tentative D call: TRBD1 (6 bases). CDR1 is DFQATT, CDR2 SNEGSKA, per germline (reference sequence). This CDR3 spans 11 amino acids. The CDR3 protein is CRGQMNTEAFF. CDR3 nucleotides: TGCAGAGGACAGATGAACACTGAAGCTTTCTTT.

This sequence joins TRBV19 and TRBJ1-1; D remains ambiguous. Germline V CDR1 and CDR2: LNHDA, SQIVND (reference sequence). The CDR3 length is 13 residues. Trimming pared 4 bases from V and 0 bases from J, leaving 6 bases between. The CDR3 nucleotides read TGTGCCAGTAGTAGTAATATGAACACTGAAGCTTTCTTT. Its protein product is CASSSNMNTEAFF.

The V gene is TRBV5-1, the J gene TRBJ1-1; D is possibly TRBD1 (6 bases). Trimming removed 0 bases from V and 10 bases from J, with 10 bases in between. Germline V gene sequence: CDR1 SGHRS, CDR2 YFSETQ. This CDR3 spans 12 amino acids. CDR3 sequence reads: CASSLDRVGAFF. The CDR3 DNA is TGCGCCAGCAGCTTGGACAGGGTCGGAGCTTTCTTT.

The rearrangement joins TRBV6-2 or TRBV6-3 to TRBJ1-6; D uncertain. The CDR3 loop spans 17 amino acids. V lost 0 bases, J lost 0 bases, and 9 bases lay in between. The germline CDR1 and CDR2 sequences are MNHEY and SVGEGT. The CDR3 bases are TGTGCCAGCAGTTACTCGAAAAGGAGCTCCTATAATTCACCCCTCCACTTT. It yields the protein CASSYSKRSSYNSPLHF.

This sequence joins TRBV18 and TRBJ1-1; D not certain. Germline assignment: CDR1 KGHSH and CDR2 LQKENI. CDR3 size: 10 residues. The ends were cut back, 5 bases at V and 7 bases at J, with 5 bases in the middle. The DNA of the CDR3 is TGTGCCAGCTCATCAGGTGAAGCTTTCTTT. Its translation is CASSSGEAFF.

This chain uses TRBV28 with TRBJ2-6, with D hard to call. This CDR3 contains 17 residues. V lost 6 bases and J lost 1, with 16 bases in between. Germline CDR1 is MDHEN and CDR2 is SYDVKM. CDR3 sequence reads: CASSENSGESGANVLTF. The CDR3 DNA reads as TGTGCCAGCAGCGAGAACTCGGGCGAATCTGGGGCCAACGTCCTGACTTTC.

This rearrangement joins TRBV28 to TRBJ1-1; no definite D call. Germline CDR1 MDHEN, CDR2 SYDVKM. The CDR3 spans 15 residues. Trimming shortened V by 5 bases and J by 4 bases, and 17 bases separated the two germline ends. This chain's CDR3 is CASSTPGKGITEAFF. The CDR3 nucleotides read TGTGCCAGCAGTACCCCCGGGAAAGGGATCACTGAAGCTTTCTTT.